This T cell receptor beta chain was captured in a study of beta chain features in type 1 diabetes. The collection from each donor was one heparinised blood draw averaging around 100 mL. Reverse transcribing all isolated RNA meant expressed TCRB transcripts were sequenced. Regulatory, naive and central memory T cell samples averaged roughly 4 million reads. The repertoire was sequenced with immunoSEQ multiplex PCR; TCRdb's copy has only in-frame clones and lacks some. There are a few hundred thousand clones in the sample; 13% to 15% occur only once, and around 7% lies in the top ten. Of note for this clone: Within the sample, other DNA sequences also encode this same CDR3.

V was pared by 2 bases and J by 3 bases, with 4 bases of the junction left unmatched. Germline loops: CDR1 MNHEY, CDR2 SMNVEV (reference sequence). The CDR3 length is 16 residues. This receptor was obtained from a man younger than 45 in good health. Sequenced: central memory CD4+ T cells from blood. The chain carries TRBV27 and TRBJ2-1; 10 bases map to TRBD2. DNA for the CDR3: TGTGCCAGCAGTTTAGGGGGGACTAGCGTCTACAATGAGCAGTTCTTC. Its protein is CASSLGGTSVYNEQFF.